This T cell receptor beta chain was obtained from a study of response to subunit inactivated influenza vaccine. TCRdb re-derived calls from the RT-PCR reads in MiXCR, one entry per CDR3 protein. The sample has 800,000 to 1,000,000 distinct CDR3 sequences; less than 25% are singletons. Overall study findings and caveats: That few new T cells are recruited by each seasonal influenza vaccination was the authors' suggestion.

J was trimmed by 2 bases and V by 6 bases; bases with no gene match: 15. The CDR3 runs to 17 residues. The germline CDR1 and CDR2 sequences are LGHNA and YSLEER. As concerns this clonotype: Antigen unknown.

This receptor was obtained from a man aged 50 to 60 who received an inactivated influenza vaccine. Specimen: PBMCs from blood, collected 5 to 6 days after vaccination. The chain recombines TRBV4-3 with TRBJ2-7; 8 nucleotides agree with TRBD1. The CDR3: CASSAGTGLQGTYEQYF. In nucleotides, the CDR3 is TGCGCCAGCAGTGCCGGGACAGGACTCCAAGGAACCTACGAGCAGTACTTC.